This paragraph reports one T cell receptor beta chain. Its antigen is unknown. This sample is part of a study of identical twins. The study's findings and limits: Compared with unrelated sharing, twin-shared out-of-frame alpha sequences had more low-probability sequences. Conclusions relied on cross-sectional statistical analysis, not following the same donors.

TCRdb re-called the 5' RACE reads through MiXCR, storing one row per CDR3 protein. In the table there are a few hundred thousand distinct CDR3 sequences, more than 9% of which are singletons. CDR1 is SQVTM and CDR2 is ANQGSEA in the germline V gene. This CDR3 is built from 14 residues. V was pared by 7 bases and J by 2 bases, with 18 bases between. These data also featured in a second study, about yellow fever vaccine responses in identical twins.

Material: PBMCs. The clonotype comes from a woman younger than 35 in good health. The chain uses TRBV29-1 and TRBJ2-7; either TRBD1 or TRBD2 may supply D (5 bases each). For the CDR3, the DNA is TGCAGCGCTCTCCTCCCCGGGGCTGCCTACGAGCAGTACTTC. It is translated as CSALLPGAAYEQYF.